This is a list of T cell receptor beta chains from one sample in a study of blood T cell repertoires in COVID-19. Produced via immunoSEQ multiplex PCR; TCRdb's table is partial and in-frame only. The table shows roughly 260,000 clones, with less than 85% occurring only once. The sequenced sample consisted of peripheral blood. These receptors came from an elderly woman with active or convalescent COVID-19. The conserved cysteine and the conserved F or W are not part of the CDR3 here. A D gene is named only where the DNA matches it firmly.

TRBD1	TRBV6-4	ASRSGTAPGELF
NA	TRBV6-5	ASIRTAINTEAF
NA	TRBV30	AWWTVDRITGELF
TRBD1	TRBV30	AWSQQGSSQPQH
TRBD1	TRBV19	ASSITFGQGQDGYT
NA	TRBV5-1	ASSLAGGKNTEAF
TRBD1	TRBV28	ASSPASGTGGGYT
NA	TRBV2	ASSLSGGRTNYGYT
NA	TRBV6-1	ASSAQPGQTNEKLF
NA	TRBV5-1	ASGHHQETQY
NA	TRBV5-1	ASSRGVGTSNEKLF
NA	TRBV10-3	AISESRFEAVSGNTIY